These 20 T cell receptor beta chains originate from one sample sequenced in a study of T cell responses to AZD1222 COVID-19 vaccine. Method: immunoSEQ multiplex PCR; TCRdb's copy keeps in-frame clones and lacks some. The repertoire holds over 120,000 clones, with approximately 83% as singletons. Sequencing was performed on peripheral blood, taken on day 0 of AZD1222 vaccination. The receptors shown here come from an adult in good health.

This sequence joins TRBV18 and TRBJ1-2; D possibly corresponds to TRBD1 (5 bases). Trimming left V 0 bases short and J 6 bases short, with 14 bases between. CDR1 and CDR2 from the germline V gene are KGHSH and LQKENI. The CDR3 is 15 amino acids. CDR3 in DNA: TGTGCCAGCTCACCACCGCTGGGGGTGGCTAATGGCTACACCTTC. It codes for CASSPPLGVANGYTF.

The rearrangement uses TRBV7-9 and TRBJ2-1; 14 bases are shared with TRBD2. This CDR3 comprises 14 residues. Looked up from germline, CDR1 is SEHNR and CDR2 is FQNEAQ (reference sequence). V was pared by 5 bases and J by 12 bases, with 6 bases of the junction left unmatched. This CDR3 reads CASSPTSGGAWQFF. CDR3 nucleotide sequence: TGTGCCAGCAGCCCGACTAGCGGGGGGGCCTGGCAGTTCTTC.

This clone was recorded once. The V gene is TRBV4-2, the J gene TRBJ1-5, with D possibly TRBD1 on 6 matching bases. V lost 6 bases, J lost 0 bases, and 15 bases lay in between. This CDR3 comprises 16 residues. The V gene's germline CDR1 is LGHNA and CDR2 YNFKEQ. The CDR3: CASSTQTGNSNQPQHF. The CDR3 DNA reads TGTGCCAGCAGTACACAGACAGGAAATAGCAATCAGCCCCAGCATTTT.

This sequence joins TRBV6-1 and TRBJ1-1; tentative D call: TRBD1 (5 bases). Trimming left V 0 bases short and J 0 bases short, with 14 bases between. CDR1 and CDR2 (germline): MNHNS, SASEGT. This CDR3 has 17 amino acids. In nucleotides, the CDR3 is TGTGCCAGCAGTGAAGCGCGGGGGGGGTGGATGAACACTGAAGCTTTCTTT. Its protein product is CASSEARGGWMNTEAFF.

The chain combines TRBV6-2 or TRBV6-3 with TRBJ2-3; 12 positions match TRBD2. CDR1 and CDR2 from the germline V gene are MNHEY and SVGEGT. V dropped 6 bases and J dropped 4; count of bases not matched to a gene: 8. The CDR3 contains 16 residues. The CDR3 DNA reads TGTGCCAGCAGCCCTAGCGGGGGGGCTTTCGCAGATACGCAGTATTTT. Translation: CASSPSGGAFADTQYF.

The chain recombines TRBV10-2 with TRBJ2-7; 11 nucleotides match TRBD2. Germline V gene lookup returns CDR1 WSHSY and CDR2 SAAADI. After removal of 3 bases from V and 3 bases from J, the junction contained 4 bases not matched to a gene. The CDR3 totals 15 residues. The CDR3: CASSEDGTSGYEQYF. CDR3 DNA: TGCGCCAGCAGTGAAGACGGGACTAGCGGCTACGAGCAGTACTTC.

This clone came up once. The chain carries TRBV18 and TRBJ1-5; weak D call: TRBD1 (5 bases). CDR1 is KGHSH, CDR2 LQKENI, per germline. This CDR3 has 14 amino acids. V dropped 5 bases and J dropped 5 bases, with 13 bases sitting between them. The CDR3 loop is CASSDQGFDQPQHF. For the CDR3, the DNA is TGTGCCAGCTCAGACCAGGGTTTCGATCAGCCCCAGCATTTT.

Written as DNA, the CDR3 is TGTGCCAGCAGCTTAAGGGACAGGGGAACTACTAATGAAAAACTGTTTTTT. This encodes CASSLRDRGTTNEKLFF. This rearrangement joins TRBV11-2 to TRBJ1-4, with 10 bases that match TRBD1. The CDR3 covers 17 residues. V was pared by 2 bases and J by 2 bases, with 5 bases of the junction left unmatched. The germline CDR1 and CDR2 sequences are SGHAT and FQNNGV.

The chain employs TRBV5-1 and TRBJ1-1; D might be TRBD1 (6 bases). This CDR3 comprises 15 residues. The V gene lost 0 bases and the J gene lost 11 bases, with 20 bases spanning the gap. Germline V gene lookup returns CDR1 SGHRS and CDR2 YFSETQ. The CDR3 reads CASSLDVLGGLGAFF. The DNA for the CDR3 is TGCGCCAGCAGCTTGGACGTTCTCGGGGGGCTAGGGGCTTTCTTT.

This rearrangement joins TRBV30 to TRBJ1-4; D is undetermined. CDR1 is GTSNPN, CDR2 SVGIG, per germline (reference sequence). The CDR3 extends over 15 amino acids. Trimming stripped 2 bases from V and 7 bases from J, with 17 bases between. The CDR3 loop is CAWSQNDPFSEKLFF. DNA for the CDR3: TGTGCCTGGAGTCAGAACGACCCGTTCAGTGAAAAACTGTTTTTT. Looking up the rest from reference TRBV30 and TRBJ1-4 gives the full variable domain: SQTIHQWPATLVQPVGSPLSLECTVEGTSNPNLYWYRQAAGRGLQLLFYSVGIGQISSEVPQNLSASRPQDRQFILSSKKLLLSDSGFYLCAWSQNDPFSEKLFFGSGTQLSVL.

The chain employs TRBV2 and TRBJ1-1; a possible D gene is TRBD1 (5 bases). V was pared by 5 bases and J by 4 bases, with 14 bases between. This CDR3 spans 14 amino acids. CDR1 and CDR2 (germline): SNHLY, FYNNEI. For the CDR3, the DNA is TGTGCCAGCAGTCTGCAACCTCAGGGCACTGAAGCTTTCTTT. Its translation is CASSLQPQGTEAFF.

V and J are TRBV3-1 (or the pseudogene TRBV3-2) and TRBJ2-3, with TRBD2 matching over 9 bases. The V segment lost 3 bases and the J segment 6 bases; nucleotides outside the gene matches: 10. The CDR3 spans 16 residues. Per the germline V gene, CDR1 is LGHDT and CDR2 is YNNKEL (reference sequence). CDR3: CASSHLLAGAGDTQYF. The DNA of the CDR3 is TGTGCCAGCAGCCACCTACTAGCGGGCGCGGGTGATACGCAGTATTTT.

In this sample, this clone turned up a few times. The rearrangement joins TRBV5-5 to TRBJ1-2; 10 bases map to TRBD1. The CDR3 is made up of 13 amino acids. CDR1 SGHKS and CDR2 YYEKEE come from the germline V gene (reference sequence). J gave up 4 bases and V 9 bases, and 6 bases lay outside the gene matches. DNA for the CDR3: TGTGCCACCGGGACAGGGGCCTTCTATGGCTACACCTTC. Translated, it gives CATGTGAFYGYTF. The full variable domain, in which reference TRBV5-5 and TRBJ1-2 provide the parts outside the CDR3, is DAGVTQSPTHLIKTRGQQVTLRCSPISGHKSVSWYQQVLGQGPQFIFQYYEKEERGRGNFPDRFSARQFPNYSSELNVNALLLGDSALYLCATGTGAFYGYTFGSGTRLTVV.

V is TRBV7-9 and J is TRBJ1-5; 8 bases line up with TRBD1. V shed 5 bases, J shed 2 bases, and the junction held 5 bases outside the gene matches. CDR1 and CDR2 from the germline V gene are SEHNR and FQNEAQ (reference sequence). The CDR3 consists of 15 residues. CDR3 nucleotide sequence: TGTGCCAGCAGCCTGACAGGGGAAGGCAATCAGCCCCAGCATTTT. This translates into CASSLTGEGNQPQHF.

The V gene is TRBV13, the J gene TRBJ2-7; 8 positions agree with TRBD1. Per the germline V gene, CDR1 is PRHDT and CDR2 is FYEKMQ (reference sequence). The ends lost 5 bases at V and 5 bases at J; junction bases unmatched: 11. The length of the CDR3 is 15 residues. The CDR3 loop reads CASSPQTDRDHEQYF. CDR3 bases: TGTGCCAGCAGCCCGCAGACGGACAGGGACCACGAGCAGTACTTC. Drawing the rest from reference TRBV13 and TRBJ2-7, the complete variable domain is AAGVIQSPRHLIKEKRETATLKCYPIPRHDTVYWYQQGPGQDPQFLISFYEKMQSDKGSIPDRFSAQQFSDYHSELNMSSLELGDSALYFCASSPQTDRDHEQYFGPGTRLTVT.

The J gene is TRBJ1-1, the V gene TRBV23-1; D unresolved. TRBV23-1 is an ORF; its function is uncertain. The ends were cut back, 0 bases at V and 1 base at J, with 6 bases in the middle. The CDR3 runs 14 residues. CDR3 amino acids: CASSQSEANTEAFF. CDR3 DNA sequence: TGCGCCAGCAGTCAATCGGAAGCGAACACTGAAGCTTTCTTT.

This chain connects TRBV15 to TRBJ2-5, with 9 bases fitting TRBD1. V shed 5 bases, J shed 4 bases, and the junction held 11 bases outside the gene matches. The V gene's germline CDR1 is LNHNV and CDR2 YYDKDF (reference sequence). The CDR3 sequence is 16 residues long. CDR3 bases: TGTGCCACCAGCGAGGGGGACAGGACAGGGGTAGAGACCCAGTACTTC. Translated: CATSEGDRTGVETQYF.

The chain employs TRBV30 and TRBJ1-1, with a weak D call TRBD1 (5 bases). The CDR3 sequence is 13 residues long. Germline V gives CDR1 GTSNPN, CDR2 SVGIG (reference sequence). Trimming shortened V by 3 bases and J by 8 bases, and 16 bases separated the two germline ends. The CDR3 nucleotides read TGTGCCTGGAGCGAGTCTATGGGGGGAGAAGCTTTCTTT. Translating gives CAWSESMGGEAFF.

The sample holds a few counts of this clone. The chain recombines TRBV28 with TRBJ1-5; no reliable D call. CDR3 length equals 12 residues. Germline-derived CDR1 and CDR2 are MDHEN and SYDVKM. V was cut by 5 bases and J by 2 bases, with 4 bases left in between. CDR3 loop: CASSRGNQPQHF. DNA of the CDR3: TGTGCCAGCAGTAGGGGCAATCAGCCCCAGCATTTT.

V usage is TRBV10-3 and J usage is TRBJ2-5; the match to TRBD1 covers 10 bases. This CDR3 is 14 amino acids long. In germline, CDR1 is ENHRY, CDR2 SYGVKD. J lost 5 bases, V lost 6 bases, and 6 bases had no gene match. CDR3 bases: TGTGCCATCAGCCCCGGGACAGGGGTGGAGACCCAGTACTTC. Protein product: CAISPGTGVETQYF.